This TCR beta chain was identified during a study of radiotherapy plus CTLA-4 blockade in lung cancer (dated by TCRdb to 2016 to 2018). In the study overall: Objective responses were observed in 18% of enrolled patients, and disease control was achieved in roughly 30%. Study-level results and caveats: The strongest predictors of response were reported to be early dynamic shifts in blood T cell clones along with a rise in serum interferon-beta following radiation. TCR clones derived from tumors expanded in peripheral blood after treatment with radiotherapy and ipilimumab.

V gives up 1 base and J gives up 0 bases, and the segment between their germline ends measures 9 bases. Reading the germline V gene gives CDR1 SGHVS and CDR2 FQNEAQ. From the cysteine up to the phenylalanine, the CDR3 has a length of 15 residues. The kept DNA is CDR3 alone, 45 bases in frame from the first base. Library prep was done by the immunoSEQ multiplex PCR assay. Sourced from immuneACCESS, this table was stored by TCRdb with only in-frame sequences that have V and J called. A share of the clones is absent; for the studies checked, an unresolved V gene accounts for under half, and the remainder has no known explanation. The sample table shows nearly 15,000 clones, and approximately 76% are seen once. The top ten clones comprise around half of the sample. Points on this clone: This receptor's antigen is unknown. Base qualities are missing; no much larger clone stands one base away.

Focal radiation therapy combined with CTLA-4 blockade (ipilimumab) was tested in patients with chemo-refractory metastatic non-small-cell lung cancer. The material was peripheral blood, obtained from a patient treated with radiotherapy plus ipilimumab. The rearrangement joined TRBV7-8 to TRBJ1-1, with an unclear D gene assignment. This sequence originates from a human donor with non-small cell lung cancer whose response to radiotherapy plus ipilimumab could not be evaluated. The CDR3 corresponds to CASSLDRGVNTEAFF. At the DNA level, the sequence is TGTGCCAGCAGCTTAGATCGGGGTGTGAACACTGAAGCTTTCTTT.